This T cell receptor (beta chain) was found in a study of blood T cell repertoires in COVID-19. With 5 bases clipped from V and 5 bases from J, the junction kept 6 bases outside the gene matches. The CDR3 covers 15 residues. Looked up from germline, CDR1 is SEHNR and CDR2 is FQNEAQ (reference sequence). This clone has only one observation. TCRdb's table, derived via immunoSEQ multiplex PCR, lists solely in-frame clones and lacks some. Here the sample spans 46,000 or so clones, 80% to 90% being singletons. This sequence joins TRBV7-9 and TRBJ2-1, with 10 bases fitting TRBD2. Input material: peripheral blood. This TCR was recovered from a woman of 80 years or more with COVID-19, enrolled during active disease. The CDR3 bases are TGTGCCAGCAGCCGGCTAGCGGGAGCCGACAATGAGCAGTTCTTC. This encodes CASSRLAGADNEQFF.